This T cell receptor beta chain was recovered during a study of immune characterization of retroperitoneal liposarcoma. This CDR3 is built from 16 residues. Germline values: CDR1 MGHDK, CDR2 SYGVNS. After removal of 1 base from V and 9 bases from J, the junction contained 7 bases not matched to a gene. From the PCR reads, TCRdb called clonotypes with MiXCR, one entry per CDR3 protein. Of about 10,000 distinct CDR3 sequences in the sample, around a quarter are singletons; the top ten hold around 9%. The sample taken for sequencing was tumor tissue. The TCR sequence derives from a female donor with retroperitoneal liposarcoma. This chain uses TRBV25-1 with TRBJ2-1; TRBD2 aligns across 12 bases. This chain's CDR3 is CASSESTSGGLGEQFF. The CDR3, as DNA: TGTGCCAGCAGTGAATCCACTAGCGGGGGGTTAGGTGAGCAGTTCTTC.